This TCR beta chain was identified during a study of graft-versus-host responses after intestinal transplantation. As for the study in general: Isolated intestinal, liver-intestinal, or multivisceral transplants were what recipients had. Every transplant recipient was induced with anti-thymocyte globulin, then maintained on tacrolimus and steroids for about 3 years.

Of note for this clone: Its antigen is unidentified.

Study results and caveats: The marrow of recipients harbored GvH clones, and ileum or blood showed some of them first.

The CDR3 is made up of 14 amino acids. Germline values: CDR1 MNHEY, CDR2 SMNVEV (reference sequence). Between the trimmed V and J ends, which lost 5 bases and 0 bases, there was a span of 9 bases. The assay was immunoSEQ multiplex PCR, and TCRdb's table has in-frame clones only and misses some. The table has under 140,000 clones, around 93% seen once; the top ten hold 0.45% to 0.65%. Source: unstimulated CD8+ T cells sorted from spleen or lymph node cells, taken before intestinal transplant. This rearrangement joins TRBV27 to TRBJ2-3; unclear D gene. This receptor was taken from a human donor who received an intestinal transplant. This CDR3 is CASSQPSSTDTQYF. Here the CDR3 DNA reads TGTGCCAGCAGTCAACCCTCAAGCACAGATACGCAGTATTTT.